The source of this T cell receptor (beta chain) is a study of cytomegalovirus exposure and HLA in healthy donors. Study at large: An analysis done earlier identified 95 million to 140 million unique TCR beta sequences from roughly 190 million T cells.

Study outcomes and limitations: Most TCRs appeared rarely, but some public TCRs recurred in many donors. A prior analysis recorded that most TCR beta V segments were productive about 87% or about 30% of the time.

The PCR made use of 60 Vbeta and 13 Jbeta primers. Assay used: immunoSEQ multiplex PCR; TCRdb lists only in-frame clones, some missing. The table lists around 130,000 clones, about 79% of them singletons, with approximately 2.5% in the top ten. This CDR3 region has 14 residues. CDR1 and CDR2 (germline): MNHNS, SASEGT. The V end lost 2 bases, the J end lost 4 bases, and 11 bases lay between the germline ends. For this clone: The antigen is undetermined.

This clonotype was obtained from a man in his forties or fifties in good health and CMV-seronegative. The rearrangement uses TRBV6-1 and TRBJ2-5; D might be TRBD2 (5 bases). Material for sequencing was PBMCs. Written as DNA, the CDR3 is TGTGCCAGCAGTGAATCCGCGAGCGGAGAGACCCAGTACTTC. Translation: CASSESASGETQYF.